This T cell receptor (beta chain) was captured by sequencing in a study of blood T cell repertoires in COVID-19 (dated by TCRdb to 2020 to 2021). The study in broad terms: The collaborator samples originated in the United States, Italy and Spain and spanned the acute and convalescent phases of COVID-19. The prospective study material was composed of cDNA or gDNA derived from T cells, B-cell-depleted T cells, or PBMCs. Subjects who had been exposed to COVID-19, were actively infected with it, or had recovered from it provided the deeply sampled blood TCRbeta repertoires that made up the dataset. The repertoires were released in a freely available public database intended as a resource for research on the immune response to SARS-CoV-2. The samples were drawn from two sources: the first 160 participants of the ongoing ImmuneRACE study, and 1,000 to 1,500 subjects contributed by 6 global collaborators. Nearly every sample came with metadata listing a de-identified subject ID, COVID-19 status, age in years and sex. Where available, HLA class I and class II types were taken from metadata supplied by the sample provider and were not determined by assay-based typing. What the study reported, not specific to this receptor: The amount of clinical and demographic metadata varied by source and participant and was provided uncurated.

The immunoSEQ Assay, a bias-controlled multiplex PCR, was used to amplify TCRbeta CDR3 regions from genomic DNA. Processing in the source paper ran as follows. The number of nucleated cells in each sample was estimated by amplification of reference gene primers within the assay. To quantify the absolute abundance of each unique TCRbeta CDR3 rearrangement, sequence reads were collapsed and filtered. Productive Simpson clonality was computed per sample as the square root of Simpson's diversity index over productive rearrangements. TCRdb retrieved this table from immuneACCESS and kept in-frame rearrangements only. Not all clones are present; in checked studies, unresolved V genes account for under half, and no reason is known for the remainder. V and J calls and clone size are copied from that table; D and trimming were computed from the DNA. The sample profile shows approximately 300,000 clones; around 86% of them were found once. The biggest ten clones account for over 3.5% of the sample.

Participants in the prospective study were aged about 18 to 95 years, lived in 24 United States geographic areas, and enrolled through a virtual design. In the prospective study, participants were assigned to cohorts based on the clinical history participants reported in a screening survey and a study questionnaire. Recovered participants in ImmuneRACE Cohort 3 were defined by two consecutive negative NP/OP PCR tests, clearance by a healthcare professional, or resolution of symptoms. Mobile phlebotomists in the prospective study collected whole blood, serum and a nasopharyngeal or oropharyngeal swab from every participant. Additional blood draws and questionnaires over a 2-month period could optionally be provided by prospective study participants. Prospective study blood samples were shipped either frozen or at room temperature before DNA extraction. Comment on this clone: It lacks a known antigen. Base qualities were left out, and no much larger clone turns up one base away.

From a lookup of the germline V gene, CDR1 and CDR2 are SGHAT and FQNNGV. Relative to germline, V is 5 bases shorter and J is 0 bases shorter, with 7 bases between their ends. Including cysteine and phenylalanine, the CDR3 has 13 amino acids. The sequence is cut down to CDR3 DNA, 39 bases in frame from base 1. The sequence was collected from a man younger than 45 who had recovered from COVID-19. Sequencing was done on a sample of PBMCs or T cells enriched from blood (not recorded which). This chain is built from TRBV11-2 and TRBJ1-2; the D gene is unclear. DNA sequence: TGTGCCAGCAGCCCTTTAGCTAACTATGGCTACACCTTC. Its coded protein is CASSPLANYGYTF.